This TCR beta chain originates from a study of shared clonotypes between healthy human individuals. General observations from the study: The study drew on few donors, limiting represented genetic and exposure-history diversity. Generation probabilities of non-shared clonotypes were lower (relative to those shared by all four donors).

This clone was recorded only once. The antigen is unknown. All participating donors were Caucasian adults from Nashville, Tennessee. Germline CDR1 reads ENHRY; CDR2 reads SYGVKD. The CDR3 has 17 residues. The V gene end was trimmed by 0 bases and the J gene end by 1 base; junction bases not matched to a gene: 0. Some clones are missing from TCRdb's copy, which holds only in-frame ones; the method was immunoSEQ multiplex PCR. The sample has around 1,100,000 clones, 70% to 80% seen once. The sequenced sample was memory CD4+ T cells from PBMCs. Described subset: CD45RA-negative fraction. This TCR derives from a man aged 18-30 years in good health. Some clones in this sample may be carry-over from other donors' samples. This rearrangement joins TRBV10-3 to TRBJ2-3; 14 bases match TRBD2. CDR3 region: CAISESGLAGGTDTQYF. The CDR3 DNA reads TGTGCCATCAGTGAGTCGGGACTAGCGGGAGGCACAGATACGCAGTATTTT.